This T cell receptor beta chain was sequenced in a study of blood T cell repertoires in COVID-19. CDR1 MDHEN and CDR2 SYDVKM come from the germline V gene. The CDR3 is 13 amino acids. The V end lost 2 bases, the J end lost 2 bases, and 7 bases lay between the germline ends. Generated by immunoSEQ multiplex PCR, the TCRdb table keeps only in-frame clones and is missing some. Here the sample spans 250,000 to 300,000 clones, roughly 85% being singletons. This receptor was obtained from a woman between 45 and 60 years old who had recovered from COVID-19. The sequencing input was PBMCs or T cells enriched from blood (not recorded which). The chain has TRBV28 and TRBJ2-7, with D uncertain. As DNA, the CDR3 is TGTGCCAGCAGTTTAGTACATGCCTACGAGCAGTACTTC. It yields the protein CASSLVHAYEQYF. Complete variable domain (other parts from reference TRBV28 and TRBJ2-7): DVKVTQSSRYLVKRTGEKVFLECVQDMDHENMFWYRQDPGLGLRLIYFSYDVKMKEKGDIPEGYSVSREKKERFSLILESASTNQTSMYLCASSLVHAYEQYFGPGTRLTVT.